One T cell receptor beta chain is described in this entry. Its antigen is unidentified. This sample is drawn from a study of cytomegalovirus exposure and HLA in healthy donors. The study's findings and limits: One variant, a missense change in DCLRE1C, was linked in a later analysis to TCR beta V- and J-gene trimming. Researchers catalogued approximately 170 TCR beta chains as cytomegalovirus-associated. Reportedly, fewer N-insertions than the approximately 700-donor mean appeared in an Asian-associated ancestry cluster in a later analysis.

PCR amplification relied on 60 Vbeta primers (plus 13 Jbeta primers). TCRdb's table, derived via immunoSEQ multiplex PCR, lists solely in-frame clones and lacks some. The repertoire holds 120,000 to 150,000 clones, with 75% to 80% as singletons. The germline V gene has CDR1 SQVTM and CDR2 ANQGSEA. V lost 4 bases and J lost 4, with 7 bases in between. This CDR3 is 11 amino acids long. Specimen: PBMCs. This TCR derives from a young man in good health and CMV-seronegative. This chain connects TRBV29-1 to TRBJ1-2; TRBD1 is a possible D gene (5 bases). The CDR3 here is CSVVDTYGYTF. In nucleotides, the CDR3 is TGCAGCGTTGTGGACACCTATGGCTACACCTTC.